Listed here are 27 T cell receptor beta chains from one sample, sequenced in a study of long-term antiretroviral therapy in people with HIV. Researchers report immunoSEQ v3.0 was run at survey level. TCRdb's table, derived via immunoSEQ multiplex PCR, lists solely in-frame clones and lacks some. Among about 25,000 clones listed, around four fifths were seen once. Sequenced here: unsorted PBMCs, sampled approximately 4.5 years after starting antiretroviral therapy. The receptors derive from a man under 40 with HIV.

V and J are TRBV11-1 and TRBJ2-5; TRBD2 aligns across 13 bases. This CDR3 is 17 amino acids long. Germline values: CDR1 SGHAT, CDR2 FQDESV (reference sequence). The J segment lost 4 bases and the V segment lost 5 bases, leaving 10 bases of the junction unmatched. CDR3 residues: CASSPITSGGASETQYF. In DNA form, the CDR3 reads TGTGCCAGCAGCCCGATCACTAGCGGGGGGGCGTCAGAGACCCAGTACTTC.

This clone was recorded a few times. This chain links TRBV28 with TRBJ1-1; D remains unclear. From germline, CDR1 is MDHEN and CDR2 SYDVKM. This CDR3 has 14 amino acids. V was shortened by 3 bases and J by 1 base, with 9 bases between the two germline ends. The CDR3 sequence is CASSLGTENTEAFF. CDR3 bases: TGTGCCAGCAGTTTGGGAACCGAGAACACTGAAGCTTTCTTT.

V is TRBV18 and J is TRBJ1-1, with D hard to call. The CDR3 is 13 residues long. The V and J ends lost 1 base and 4 bases respectively, with 7 bases between them. Germline CDR1 KGHSH, CDR2 LQKENI. CDR3 nucleotides: TGTGCCAGCTCACCACACGCGGGCACTGAAGCTTTCTTT. Protein product: CASSPHAGTEAFF.

V is TRBV5-5 and J is TRBJ2-3; TRBD2 is a possible D gene (6 bases). Germline loops: CDR1 SGHKS, CDR2 YYEKEE (reference sequence). There are 16 residues in the CDR3. The V and J ends lost 4 bases and 2 bases respectively, with 17 bases between them. CDR3 coding DNA: TGTGCCAGCAGCCACGGGACTTCCCGGTTCACAGATACGCAGTATTTT. Translating gives CASSHGTSRFTDTQYF.

This clone was observed a handful of times. This chain joins TRBV10-3 and TRBJ1-5; no firm D call. The germline V gene encodes CDR1 ENHRY and CDR2 SYGVKD. This CDR3 region has 15 residues. The ends were cut back, 4 bases at V and 3 bases at J, with 13 bases in the middle. The CDR3 is CAISGERDLNQPQHF. DNA for the CDR3: TGTGCCATCAGTGGGGAGCGGGATCTCAATCAGCCCCAGCATTTT.

The chain employs TRBV28 and TRBJ2-7; 7 nucleotides line up with TRBD1. Germline V gene data show CDR1 as MDHEN and CDR2 as SYDVKM. The CDR3 runs to 12 residues. V shed 8 bases, J shed 4 bases, and the junction held 5 bases outside the gene matches. For the CDR3, the DNA is TGTGCCAGCCTCACAGGGGCTTACGAGCAGTACTTC. It specifies CASLTGAYEQYF.

The gene calls are TRBV7-9 and TRBJ2-1; D might be TRBD2 (6 bases). This CDR3 contains 12 residues. CDR1 and CDR2 (germline): SEHNR, FQNEAQ (reference sequence). Trimming took 11 bases from V and 8 from J, leaving 16 bases between them. The CDR3 here is CAGRSSPDEQFF. The CDR3 DNA sequence: TGTGCCGGGAGGTCTTCCCCCGATGAGCAGTTCTTC.

The chain recombines TRBV10-1 with TRBJ2-7, with no clear D. Deletions cut 2 bases from V and 2 bases from J, with 7 bases between. The CDR3 runs 13 residues. Per the germline V gene, CDR1 is WNHNN and CDR2 is SYGVQD (reference sequence). The CDR3 region is CASSEGLAYEQYF. The CDR3 DNA reads TGCGCCAGCAGTGAGGGCCTAGCCTACGAGCAGTACTTC.

The chain carries TRBV13 and TRBJ1-5, with D possibly matching TRBD1 (5 bases). This CDR3 is 14 amino acids long. Germline-derived CDR1 and CDR2 are PRHDT and FYEKMQ (reference sequence). With 3 bases removed from V and 0 bases from J, the gap between germline ends came to 6 bases. The CDR3 spells CASSFGGSNQPQHF. CDR3 coding DNA: TGTGCCAGCAGCTTTGGGGGTAGCAATCAGCCCCAGCATTTT. Using reference TRBV13 and TRBJ1-5 for the parts outside the CDR3, the full variable domain is AAGVIQSPRHLIKEKRETATLKCYPIPRHDTVYWYQQGPGQDPQFLISFYEKMQSDKGSIPDRFSAQQFSDYHSELNMSSLELGDSALYFCASSFGGSNQPQHFGDGTRLSIL.

V is TRBV4-1 and J is TRBJ1-1; D uncertain. V was clipped by 1 base and J by 3 bases, with 9 bases between them. Per the germline V gene, CDR1 is MGHRA and CDR2 is YSYEKL. The CDR3 runs 14 residues. The CDR3 loop is CASSQVHGDTEAFF. The DNA of the CDR3 is TGCGCCAGCAGCCAAGTCCATGGGGACACTGAAGCTTTCTTT.

The chain has TRBV10-3 and TRBJ2-5; D unresolved. The germline V gene encodes CDR1 ENHRY and CDR2 SYGVKD. The length of the CDR3 is 11 residues. V shed 3 bases and J shed 5 bases, with 4 bases lying between them. The CDR3 DNA reads TGTGCCATCAGTGATCTGGAGACCCAGTACTTC. Translation gives CAISDLETQYF.

V and J are TRBV5-6 and TRBJ1-5; D not resolved. CDR3 length equals 13 residues. The V gene's germline CDR1 is SGHDT and CDR2 YYEEEE. V lost 0 bases and J 1 base, leaving 2 bases between the germline ends. The DNA of the CDR3 is TGTGCCAGCAGCTTGGGCAGCAATCAGCCCCAGCATTTT. It codes for CASSLGSNQPQHF.

This clone has only a few counts. The chain is built from TRBV7-3 and TRBJ2-3, with D hard to call. CDR3 length: 14 residues. Germline CDR1 reads SGHTA; CDR2 reads FQGTGA. Between the trimmed V and J ends, which lost 5 bases and 1 base, there was a span of 10 bases. The CDR3 protein is CASSPISGTDTQYF. In nucleotides, the CDR3 is TGTGCCAGCAGCCCCATCTCTGGCACAGATACGCAGTATTTT.

This sequence joins TRBV19 and TRBJ1-1; the D gene is possibly TRBD1 (6 bases). The CDR3 is made up of 16 amino acids. The germline V gene encodes CDR1 LNHDA and CDR2 SQIVND (reference sequence). Trimming shortened V by 3 bases and J by 2 bases, and 16 bases separated the two germline ends. CDR3 coding DNA: TGTGCCAGTAGTATCTTGACAGGACGAATTAACACTGAAGCTTTCTTT. Encoded protein: CASSILTGRINTEAFF.

This clone was seen a few times. One end of the junction fails to match germline, which may point to a read error. This chain uses TRBV7-9 with TRBJ1-4; 7 bases line up with TRBD1. The CDR3 contains 13 residues. In germline, CDR1 is SEHNR, CDR2 FQNEAQ (reference sequence). The CDR3 nucleotides read TGTGCCAGCAGCTTAGGGCACTCGGGACAGACCGTTTTT. Translating gives CASSLGHSGQTVF.

The chain couples TRBV7-9 to TRBJ1-2, with D perhaps TRBD1 (6 bases). V lost 3 bases and J lost 8, with 22 bases in between. This CDR3 comprises 16 residues. Germline V gene data show CDR1 as SEHNR and CDR2 as FQNEAQ (reference sequence). CDR3 nucleotides: TGTGCCAGCAGCTTCGGACGGGGGGCCACCTTGGAAGGCTACACCTTC. Translating gives CASSFGRGATLEGYTF. The full variable domain, with the rest looked up from reference TRBV7-9 and TRBJ1-2, is DTGVSQNPRHKITKRGQNVTFRCDPISEHNRLYWYRQTLGQGPEFLTYFQNEAQLEKSRLLSDRFSAERPKGSFSTLEIQRTEQGDSAMYLCASSFGRGATLEGYTFGSGTRLTVV.

This clone was seen just once. The chain uses TRBV6-5 and TRBJ1-2; possible D gene TRBD1, 5 bases. The CDR3 has 15 residues. The V gene's germline CDR1 is MNHEY and CDR2 SVGAGI. The V end was cut by 6 bases, the J end by 5 bases, with 19 bases between. CDR3 nucleotide sequence: TGTGCCAGCAGCCCCATTCGGGGGAATAGTTATGGCTACACCTTC. Encoded protein: CASSPIRGNSYGYTF.

The genes are TRBV19 and TRBJ1-1; D perhaps matches TRBD1 (5 bases). CDR1 and CDR2 (germline): LNHDA, SQIVND (reference sequence). There are 13 residues in the CDR3. V was shortened by 5 bases and J by 1 base, with 8 bases between the two germline ends. The CDR3 coding sequence is TGTGCCAGTAGTTATGGGGCGAACACTGAAGCTTTCTTT. Its translation is CASSYGANTEAFF.

J is TRBJ2-7 and V is TRBV19; D may be TRBD2 (6 bases). V lost 2 bases to trimming and J lost 0 bases, with 8 bases between them. The CDR3 is 14 amino acids. Germline CDR1 reads LNHDA; CDR2 reads SQIVND (reference sequence). The DNA for the CDR3 is TGTGCCAGTAGTATATGGGACTCCTCCTACGAGCAGTACTTC. Translating it yields CASSIWDSSYEQYF.

This sequence joins TRBV9 and TRBJ1-6; 10 bases agree with TRBD1. Germline lookup yields CDR1 SGDLS and CDR2 YYNGEE. Trimming at V came to 5 bases and at J to 8 bases, leaving 7 bases not matched to a gene. CDR3 length: 15 amino acids. The CDR3 protein is CASSVQDRGHSPLHF. The CDR3 DNA follows: TGTGCCAGCAGTGTACAAGACAGGGGGCATTCACCCCTCCACTTT. Full variable domain (missing parts from reference TRBV9 and TRBJ1-6): DSGVTQTPKHLITATGQRVTLRCSPRSGDLSVYWYQQSLDQGLQFLIQYYNGEERAKGNILERFSAQQFPDLHSELNLSSLELGDSALYFCASSVQDRGHSPLHFGNGTRLTVT.

This clone turned up a few times. This chain connects TRBV10-2 to TRBJ2-1; 9 bases match TRBD2. CDR3 length equals 15 residues. V shed 2 bases, J shed 7 bases, and the junction held 6 bases outside the gene matches. CDR1 WSHSY and CDR2 SAAADI come from the germline V gene. The CDR3 nucleotides are TGCGCCAGCAGTGAGAGTGCGGGGGGGTTTAATGAGCAGTTCTTC. Its protein is CASSESAGGFNEQFF.

The table lists this clone with a few counts. The CDR3 does not close with the conserved phenylalanine or tryptophan, likely indicating a read error. The DNA is omitted, as the CDR3 cannot be located on it reliably, and the CDR3 follows TCRdb's listing. The V call is TRBV9, the J call TRBJ1-1. Germline lookup yields CDR1 SGDLS and CDR2 YYNGEE. The CDR3 sequence runs 8 residues, both termini included. The CDR3 loop reads CASSPPGL.

The chain carries TRBV4-2 and TRBJ2-3, with D hard to call. The CDR3 covers 15 residues. Trimming left V 1 base short and J 0 bases short, with 8 bases between. Germline-derived CDR1 and CDR2 are LGHNA and YNFKEQ. In DNA form, the CDR3 reads TGTGCCAGCAGCCAAGCCCCACCTAGCACAGATACGCAGTATTTT. Its translation is CASSQAPPSTDTQYF.

The CDR3 loop is CASSLGGTETQYF. The CDR3 DNA sequence: TGTGCCAGCAGCTTGGGCGGGACGGAGACCCAGTACTTC. The chain is built from TRBV11-1 and TRBJ2-5; D is possibly TRBD2 (6 bases). Per the germline V gene, CDR1 is SGHAT and CDR2 is FQDESV (reference sequence). V dropped 3 bases and J dropped 5 bases, with 10 bases sitting between them. The CDR3 consists of 13 residues.

The chain carries TRBV4-3 and TRBJ1-1; D might be TRBD1 (5 bases). This CDR3 comprises 15 residues. The germline V gene encodes CDR1 LGHNA and CDR2 YSLEER. The ends were cut back, 1 base at V and 5 bases at J, with 14 bases in the middle. The CDR3 DNA reads TGCGCCAGCAGCCAAGGTTATCGGGGCGGGACTGAAGCTTTCTTT. It yields the protein CASSQGYRGGTEAFF.

The chain recombines TRBV30 with TRBJ1-1; D uncertain. V lost 2 bases, J lost 1 base, and 8 bases lay in between. Germline values: CDR1 GTSNPN, CDR2 SVGIG (reference sequence). The CDR3 consists of 13 residues. The CDR3 region is CAWSIQENTEAFF. CDR3 nucleotides: TGTGCCTGGAGTATTCAGGAGAACACTGAAGCTTTCTTT.

The V gene is TRBV9, the J gene TRBJ1-2, with D unclear. V lost 4 bases and J lost 8, with 21 bases in between. Germline values: CDR1 SGDLS, CDR2 YYNGEE. CDR3 length: 15 residues. DNA of the CDR3: TGTGCCAGCAGCTCTTCATCGGCCGGGGTAGAGGGCTACACCTTC. It is translated as CASSSSSAGVEGYTF.